The 17 T cell receptor beta chains in this list originate from one sample, sequenced in a study of siplizumab effects on memory and regulatory T cells. Libraries were prepared by immunoSEQ multiplex PCR; TCRdb keeps only in-frame clonotypes and omits some of them. The sample has about 98,000 clones, 80% to 95% seen once. Sequenced: CD4+ T cells sorted from blood. These receptors all come from a human donor in good health.

This rearrangement joins TRBV5-4 to TRBJ2-1; the match to TRBD2 covers 8 bases. CDR1 is SGHNT and CDR2 is YYREEE in the germline V gene (reference sequence). J was trimmed by 8 bases and V by 0 bases; bases with no gene match: 7. This CDR3 region has 15 residues. CDR3 amino acids: CASSLGAGDWYEQFF. In nucleotides, the CDR3 is TGTGCCAGCAGCTTGGGAGCGGGGGATTGGTATGAGCAGTTCTTC.

V gene TRBV7-9 combines with J gene TRBJ2-5, with TRBD1 as a possible D gene (6 bases). V was cut by 5 bases and J by 6 bases, with 19 bases left in between. Germline V gene lookup returns CDR1 SEHNR and CDR2 FQNEAQ (reference sequence). The CDR3 has 15 residues. CDR3 bases: TGTGCCAGCAGCCCACAGGGTTTACAGGTGAAGACCCAGTACTTC. Its protein product is CASSPQGLQVKTQYF.

The genes are TRBV6-1 and TRBJ2-2; D remains ambiguous. The germline V and J ends were trimmed by 6 bases and 3 bases, with 5 bases remaining between them. Germline V gene data show CDR1 as MNHNS and CDR2 as SASEGT. The length of the CDR3 is 12 residues. This chain's CDR3 is CASSRHTGELFF. CDR3 sequence (DNA): TGTGCCAGCAGCCGTCACACCGGGGAGCTGTTTTTT.

The chain combines TRBV4-1 with TRBJ2-7, with D tentatively TRBD1 (6 bases). CDR3 length: 13 amino acids. The V end lost 1 base, the J end lost 3 bases, and 7 bases lay between the germline ends. Per germline, CDR1 MGHRA and CDR2 YSYEKL. For the CDR3, the DNA is TGCGCCAGCAGCCAAGGGGACATCTACGAGCAGTACTTC. Protein: CASSQGDIYEQYF.

CDR3 nucleotide sequence: TGTGCCACCGCCTTTTGGAGGGGGGCAGATACGCAGTATTTT. Its protein product is CATAFWRGADTQYF. V usage is TRBV19 and J usage is TRBJ2-3; D is tentatively TRBD1 or TRBD2 (6 bases each). This CDR3 has 14 amino acids. From germline, CDR1 is LNHDA and CDR2 SQIVND (reference sequence). With 10 bases removed from V and 4 bases from J, the gap between germline ends came to 18 bases.

The chain recombines TRBV5-1 with TRBJ1-1, with 8 bases matching TRBD1. This CDR3 is 15 amino acids long. V lost 0 bases, J lost 6 bases, and 7 bases stayed unmatched. The germline V gene has CDR1 SGHRS and CDR2 YFSETQ. CDR3 DNA: TGCGCCAGCAGCTTGGATCAGGGGGCAACCCCTGAAGCTTTCTTT. This encodes CASSLDQGATPEAFF.

This clone was counted a single time. The V gene is TRBV7-3, the J gene TRBJ2-2, with 9 bases fitting TRBD1. There are 15 residues in the CDR3. J gave up 6 bases and V 1 base, and 3 bases lay outside the gene matches. CDR1 is SGHTA and CDR2 is FQGTGA in the germline V gene. The CDR3 spells CASSLKQGAPGELFF. CDR3 in DNA: TGTGCCAGCAGCTTAAAACAGGGGGCCCCCGGGGAGCTGTTTTTT.

J is TRBJ2-5 and V is TRBV18; D call uncertain. Germline CDR1 KGHSH, CDR2 LQKENI. The CDR3 runs to 15 residues. Trimming took off 4 bases at V and 2 bases at J, with 14 bases between the two ends. CDR3: CASSRLLVAQETQYF. The DNA for the CDR3 is TGTGCCAGCTCACGCCTACTGGTGGCTCAAGAGACCCAGTACTTC.

The chain carries TRBV30 and TRBJ2-1, with 11 bases lining up with TRBD2. The CDR3 is 16 amino acids. Looked up from germline, CDR1 is GTSNPN and CDR2 is SVGIG (reference sequence). After removal of 1 base from V and 6 bases from J, the junction contained 8 bases not matched to a gene. CDR3 loop: CAWSGGSSGRSNEQFF. CDR3 nucleotide sequence: TGTGCCTGGAGTGGGGGATCTAGCGGGAGGTCCAATGAGCAGTTCTTC. The variable domain in full, completed from reference TRBV30 and TRBJ2-1, reads SQTIHQWPATLVQPVGSPLSLECTVEGTSNPNLYWYRQAAGRGLQLLFYSVGIGQISSEVPQNLSASRPQDRQFILSSKKLLLSDSGFYLCAWSGGSSGRSNEQFFGPGTRLTVL.

V usage is TRBV5-1 and J usage is TRBJ2-6; D is possibly TRBD1 (6 bases). The CDR3 runs 17 residues. V gave up 3 bases and J gave up 0 bases, with 13 bases separating them. Germline loops: CDR1 SGHRS, CDR2 YFSETQ. The CDR3 DNA sequence: TGCGCCAGCAGCTCCTCAGGGGCGTTCTCTGGGGCCAACGTCCTGACTTTC. Its translation: CASSSSGAFSGANVLTF.

This chain joins TRBV28 and TRBJ2-7; D remains unclear. This CDR3 has 12 residues. Between the trimmed V and J ends, which lost 5 bases and 4 bases, there was a span of 9 bases. Germline-derived CDR1 and CDR2 are MDHEN and SYDVKM. This CDR3 is CASSKDGYEQYF. DNA of the CDR3: TGTGCCAGCAGTAAGGACGGTTACGAGCAGTACTTC. The whole variable domain, filled in from reference TRBV28 and TRBJ2-7, reads DVKVTQSSRYLVKRTGEKVFLECVQDMDHENMFWYRQDPGLGLRLIYFSYDVKMKEKGDIPEGYSVSREKKERFSLILESASTNQTSMYLCASSKDGYEQYFGPGTRLTVT.

The J gene is TRBJ1-2, the V gene TRBV25-1; 7 nucleotides line up with TRBD1. V was pared by 6 bases and J by 2 bases, with 9 bases of the junction left unmatched. Germline V CDR1 and CDR2: MGHDK, SYGVNS. The CDR3 is 15 amino acids. In DNA form, the CDR3 reads TGTGCCAGCAGACCCCGAGGGGGCAGCAACTATGGCTACACCTTC. Translated, it gives CASRPRGGSNYGYTF.

The CDR3 sequence: CAWKGRSHYEQYF. CDR3 nucleotides: TGTGCCTGGAAAGGACGGAGCCACTACGAGCAGTACTTC. J is TRBJ2-7 and V is TRBV30; the D is unclear. With 4 bases removed from V and 3 bases from J, the gap between germline ends came to 13 bases. Germline V gene data show CDR1 as GTSNPN and CDR2 as SVGIG (reference sequence). This CDR3 contains 13 residues.

This rearrangement joins TRBV7-8 to TRBJ1-5, with 10 bases that match TRBD1. CDR1 and CDR2 from the germline V gene are SGHVS and FQNEAQ. The CDR3 spans 14 residues. V gave up 5 bases and J gave up 7 bases; unmatched junction bases: 5. CDR3 amino acids: CASSRDRGGQPQHF. The CDR3 DNA sequence: TGTGCCAGCAGCCGGGACAGGGGAGGACAGCCCCAGCATTTT.

This sequence joins TRBV7-2 and TRBJ1-2, with TRBD1 identical over 12 bases. V trimming: 3 bases; J trimming: 0 bases; junction bases outside the gene matches: 8. This CDR3 spans 18 amino acids. Germline CDR1 SGHTA, CDR2 FQGNSA. In DNA form, the CDR3 reads TGTGCCAGCAGCTTTAAACCGGGACAGGGGGCCGCTAACTATGGCTACACCTTC. Residues: CASSFKPGQGAANYGYTF.

The chain has TRBV2 and TRBJ1-5; 7 positions agree with TRBD1. CDR3 size: 16 residues. In germline, CDR1 is SNHLY, CDR2 FYNNEI. V lost 5 bases to trimming and J lost 1 base; unmatched junction nucleotides: 8. The CDR3 DNA is TGTGCCAGCAGTCGAAACAGGGGCGGGAGCAATCAGCCCCAGCATTTT. Its protein is CASSRNRGGSNQPQHF.

The rearrangement joins TRBV28 to TRBJ1-3; no definite D call. The CDR3 spans 13 residues. Germline V gene data show CDR1 as MDHEN and CDR2 as SYDVKM. V lost 2 bases and J 2 bases, leaving 4 bases between the germline ends. CDR3 nucleotide sequence: TGTGCCAGCAGTTTAGCGGCTGGAAACACCATATATTTT. Encoded protein: CASSLAAGNTIYF. The whole variable domain, remainder taken from reference TRBV28 and TRBJ1-3, is DVKVTQSSRYLVKRTGEKVFLECVQDMDHENMFWYRQDPGLGLRLIYFSYDVKMKEKGDIPEGYSVSREKKERFSLILESASTNQTSMYLCASSLAAGNTIYFGEGSWLTVV.